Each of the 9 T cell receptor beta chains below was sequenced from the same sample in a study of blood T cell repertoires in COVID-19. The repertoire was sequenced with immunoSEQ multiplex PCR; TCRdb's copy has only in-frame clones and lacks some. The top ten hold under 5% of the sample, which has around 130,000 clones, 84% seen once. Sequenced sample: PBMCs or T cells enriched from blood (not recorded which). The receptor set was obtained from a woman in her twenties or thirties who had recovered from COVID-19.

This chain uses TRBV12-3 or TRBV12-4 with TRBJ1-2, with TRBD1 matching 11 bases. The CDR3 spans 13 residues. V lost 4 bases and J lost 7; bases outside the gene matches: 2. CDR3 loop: CASSWTGGLGYTF. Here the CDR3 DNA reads TGTGCCAGCAGTTGGACAGGGGGCCTTGGCTACACCTTC.

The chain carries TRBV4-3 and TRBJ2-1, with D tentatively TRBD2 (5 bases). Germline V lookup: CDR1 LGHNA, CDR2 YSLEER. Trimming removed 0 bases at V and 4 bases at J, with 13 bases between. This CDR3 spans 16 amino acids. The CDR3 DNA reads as TGCGCCAGCAGCCAAGATGAGGGAAGTGCGTACAATGAGCAGTTCTTC. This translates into CASSQDEGSAYNEQFF.

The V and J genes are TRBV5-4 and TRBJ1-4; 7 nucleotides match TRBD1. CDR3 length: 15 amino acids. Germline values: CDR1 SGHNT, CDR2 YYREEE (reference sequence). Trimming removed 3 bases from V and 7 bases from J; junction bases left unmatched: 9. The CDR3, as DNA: TGTGCCAGCAGCTCTATGACAGGGACGGGTGAAAAACTGTTTTTT. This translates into CASSSMTGTGEKLFF.

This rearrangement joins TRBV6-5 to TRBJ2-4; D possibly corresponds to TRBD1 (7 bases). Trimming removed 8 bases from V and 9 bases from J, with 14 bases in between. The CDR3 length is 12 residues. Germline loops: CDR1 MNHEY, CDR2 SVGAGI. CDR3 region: CASERQGGIQYF. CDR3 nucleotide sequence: TGTGCCAGCGAACGACAGGGAGGCATTCAGTACTTC.

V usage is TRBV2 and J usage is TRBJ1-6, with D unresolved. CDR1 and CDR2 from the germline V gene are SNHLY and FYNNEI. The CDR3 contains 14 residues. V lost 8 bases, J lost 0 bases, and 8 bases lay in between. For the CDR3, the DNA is TGTGCCAGCCGGGTGAACTCCTATAATTCACCCCTCCACTTT. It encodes CASRVNSYNSPLHF.

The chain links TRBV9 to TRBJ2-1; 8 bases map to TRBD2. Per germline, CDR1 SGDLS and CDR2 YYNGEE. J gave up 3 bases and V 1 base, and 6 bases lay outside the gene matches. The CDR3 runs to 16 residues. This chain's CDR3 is CASSVSGRADYNEQFF. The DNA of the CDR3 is TGTGCCAGCAGCGTATCCGGGAGGGCCGACTACAATGAGCAGTTCTTC.

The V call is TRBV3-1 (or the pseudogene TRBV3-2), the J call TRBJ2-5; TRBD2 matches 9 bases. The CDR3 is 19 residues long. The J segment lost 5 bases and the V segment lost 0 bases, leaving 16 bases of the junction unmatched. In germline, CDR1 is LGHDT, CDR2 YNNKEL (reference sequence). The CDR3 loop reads CASSQDSNGRREGTETQYF. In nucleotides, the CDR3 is TGTGCCAGCAGCCAAGATAGTAACGGTAGGCGGGAGGGCACGGAGACCCAGTACTTC.

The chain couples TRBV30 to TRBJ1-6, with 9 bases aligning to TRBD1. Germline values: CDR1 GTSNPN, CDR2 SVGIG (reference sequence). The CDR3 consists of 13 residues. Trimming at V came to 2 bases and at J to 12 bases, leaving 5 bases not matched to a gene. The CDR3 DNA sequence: TGTGCCTGGAGTAGACAGGGGGATTTACCCCTCCACTTT. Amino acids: CAWSRQGDLPLHF.

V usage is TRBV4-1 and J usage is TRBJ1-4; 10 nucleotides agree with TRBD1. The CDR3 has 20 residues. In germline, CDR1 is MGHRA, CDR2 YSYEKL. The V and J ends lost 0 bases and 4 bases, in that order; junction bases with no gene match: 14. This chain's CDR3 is CASSQDFDRGRLGRNEKLFF. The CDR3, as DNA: TGCGCCAGCAGCCAAGATTTCGACAGGGGGCGTTTGGGCCGTAATGAAAAACTGTTTTTT.